The entry below gives a single T cell receptor (beta chain) sequence along with its context. Its matching antigen is unknown. Time point indicated: baseline pretreatment blood. Treatment described: 15 Gy SBRT to primary tumor, nephrectomy 4 weeks later. Serial blood draws occurred at baseline and 2 and 4 weeks post-SBRT. The patient's renal cell carcinoma had clear cell pathology. Method: immunoSEQ multiplex PCR; TCRdb's copy keeps in-frame clones and lacks some. The top ten hold roughly 4.1% of the sample, which has roughly 150,000 clones, about 87% seen once. This sample was taken from a study of radiation and T cells in renal cell carcinoma. Study at large: Nephrectomy followed 15 Gy stereotactic body radiation by 4 weeks.

Whole-study results and caveats: From baseline, blood top tumor clonotypes peaked at 2 weeks post-radiation.

The sequence came from a woman in her seventies with renal cell carcinoma. The specimen comprised blood, sampled from a patient whose treatment included radiotherapy and nephrectomy.

The CDR3 sequence is CATTGLGQGAFSTNEKLFF. CDR3 sequence (DNA): TGTGCCACCACCGGGCTGGGACAGGGGGCTTTTTCAACTAATGAAAAACTGTTTTTT. The chain has TRBV28 and TRBJ1-4, with TRBD1 identical over 12 bases. V lost 10 bases, J lost 0 bases, and 15 bases stayed unmatched. CDR1 and CDR2 (germline): MDHEN, SYDVKM. CDR3 length equals 19 residues. Complete variable domain (other parts from reference TRBV28 and TRBJ1-4): DVKVTQSSRYLVKRTGEKVFLECVQDMDHENMFWYRQDPGLGLRLIYFSYDVKMKEKGDIPEGYSVSREKKERFSLILESASTNQTSMYLCATTGLGQGAFSTNEKLFFGSGTQLSVL.